This T cell receptor (beta chain) was sequenced in a study of cytomegalovirus exposure and HLA in healthy donors. As for the study in general: HLA-typed donors were the source of around 80 million unique TCRs, which an early data release held. Study-level points and caveats: Through in vitro validation, three CMV-associated chains were shown to be specific for CMV antigens.

In the case of this clone: Antigen specificity is unknown.

Primers: 60 Vbeta forward and 13 Jbeta reverse. The data were produced by immunoSEQ multiplex PCR, yet TCRdb's version contains in-frame clones alone and is incomplete. The sample contains roughly 190,000 clones, about 90% of which appear only once. Though probably carrying unrecorded immune exposures, donors were nominally healthy at sampling. CDR3 length equals 18 residues. J gave up 4 bases and V 0 bases, and 12 bases lay outside the gene matches. Germline CDR1 is GTSNPN and CDR2 is SVGIG (reference sequence). This TCR came from a boy between 2 and 15 years old in good health and CMV-seronegative. The chain recombines TRBV30 with TRBJ1-5, with 10 bases matching TRBD1. Material for sequencing was PBMCs. This chain's CDR3 is CAWSVRVGQGLRNQPQHF. CDR3 bases: TGTGCCTGGAGTGTACGTGTGGGACAGGGGCTCCGAAATCAGCCCCAGCATTTT. Combining the CDR3 with reference TRBV30 and TRBJ1-5 gives the whole variable domain SQTIHQWPATLVQPVGSPLSLECTVEGTSNPNLYWYRQAAGRGLQLLFYSVGIGQISSEVPQNLSASRPQDRQFILSSKKLLLSDSGFYLCAWSVRVGQGLRNQPQHFGDGTRLSIL.